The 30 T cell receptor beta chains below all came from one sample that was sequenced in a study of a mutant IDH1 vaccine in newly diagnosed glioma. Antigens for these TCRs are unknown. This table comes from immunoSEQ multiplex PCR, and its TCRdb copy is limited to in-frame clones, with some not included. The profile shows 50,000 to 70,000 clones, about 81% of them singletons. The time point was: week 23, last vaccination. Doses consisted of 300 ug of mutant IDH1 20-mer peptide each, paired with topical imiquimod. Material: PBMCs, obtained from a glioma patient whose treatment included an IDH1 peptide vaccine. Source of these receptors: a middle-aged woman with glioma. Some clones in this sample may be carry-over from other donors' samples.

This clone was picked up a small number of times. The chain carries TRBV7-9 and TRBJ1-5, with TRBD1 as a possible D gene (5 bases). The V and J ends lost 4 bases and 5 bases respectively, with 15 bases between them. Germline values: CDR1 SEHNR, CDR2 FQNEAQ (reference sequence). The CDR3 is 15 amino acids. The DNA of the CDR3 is TGTGCCAGCAGCTCCACCCAGGGAGGGGATCAGCCCCAGCATTTT. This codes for CASSSTQGGDQPQHF.

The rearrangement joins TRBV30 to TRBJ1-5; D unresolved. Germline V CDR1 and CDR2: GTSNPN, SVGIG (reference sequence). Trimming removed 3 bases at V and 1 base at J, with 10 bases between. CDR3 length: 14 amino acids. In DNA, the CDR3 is TGTGCCTGGAGGCCTGGGAACAGCAATCAGCCCCAGCATTTT. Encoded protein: CAWRPGNSNQPQHF. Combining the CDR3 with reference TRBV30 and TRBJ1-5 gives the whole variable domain SQTIHQWPATLVQPVGSPLSLECTVEGTSNPNLYWYRQAAGRGLQLLFYSVGIGQISSEVPQNLSASRPQDRQFILSSKKLLLSDSGFYLCAWRPGNSNQPQHFGDGTRLSIL.

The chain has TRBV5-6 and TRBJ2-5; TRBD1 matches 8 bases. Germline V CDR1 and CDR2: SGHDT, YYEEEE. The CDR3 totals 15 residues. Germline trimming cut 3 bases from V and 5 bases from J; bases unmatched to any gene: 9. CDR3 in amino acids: CASSWMTGDGETQYF. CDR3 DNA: TGTGCCAGCAGCTGGATGACAGGGGATGGGGAGACCCAGTACTTC.

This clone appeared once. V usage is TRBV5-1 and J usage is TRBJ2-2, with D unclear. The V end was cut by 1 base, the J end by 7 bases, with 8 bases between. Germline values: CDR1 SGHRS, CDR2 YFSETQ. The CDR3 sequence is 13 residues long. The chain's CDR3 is CASSLTWDGELFF. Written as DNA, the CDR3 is TGCGCCAGCAGCTTGACGTGGGACGGGGAGCTGTTTTTT.

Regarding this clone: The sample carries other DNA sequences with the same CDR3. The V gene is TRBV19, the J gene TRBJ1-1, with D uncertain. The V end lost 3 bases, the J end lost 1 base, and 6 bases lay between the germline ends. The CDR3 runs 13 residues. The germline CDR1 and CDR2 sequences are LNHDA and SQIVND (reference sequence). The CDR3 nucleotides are TGTGCCAGTAGTATGGCCAGGAACACTGAAGCTTTCTTT. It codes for CASSMARNTEAFF.

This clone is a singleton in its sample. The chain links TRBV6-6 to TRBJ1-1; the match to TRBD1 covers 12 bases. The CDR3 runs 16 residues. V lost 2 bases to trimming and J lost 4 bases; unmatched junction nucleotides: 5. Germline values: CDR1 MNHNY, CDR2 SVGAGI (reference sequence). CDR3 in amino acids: CASSYGDRGLSTEAFF. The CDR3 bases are TGTGCCAGCAGTTACGGGGACAGGGGGCTGAGCACTGAAGCTTTCTTT.

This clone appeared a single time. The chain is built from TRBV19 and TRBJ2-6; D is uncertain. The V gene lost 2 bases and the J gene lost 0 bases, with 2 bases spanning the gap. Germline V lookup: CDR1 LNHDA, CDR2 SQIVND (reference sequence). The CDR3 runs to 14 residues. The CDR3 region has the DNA TGTGCCAGTAGTATAAGCTCTGGGGCCAACGTCCTGACTTTC. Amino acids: CASSISSGANVLTF.

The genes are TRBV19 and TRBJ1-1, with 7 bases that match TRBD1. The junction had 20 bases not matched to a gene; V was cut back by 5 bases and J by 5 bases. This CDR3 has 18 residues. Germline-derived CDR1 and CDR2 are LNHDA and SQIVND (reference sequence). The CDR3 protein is CASSPRTGGGLKGTEAFF. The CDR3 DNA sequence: TGTGCCAGTAGTCCCAGGACAGGCGGTGGATTGAAGGGGACTGAAGCTTTCTTT.

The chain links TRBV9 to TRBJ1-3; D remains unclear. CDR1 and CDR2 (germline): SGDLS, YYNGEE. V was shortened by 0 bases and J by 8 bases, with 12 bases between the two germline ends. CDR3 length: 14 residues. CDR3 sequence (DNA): TGTGCCAGCAGCGTAGCTACTACTGGCTACACCATATATTTT. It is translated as CASSVATTGYTIYF.

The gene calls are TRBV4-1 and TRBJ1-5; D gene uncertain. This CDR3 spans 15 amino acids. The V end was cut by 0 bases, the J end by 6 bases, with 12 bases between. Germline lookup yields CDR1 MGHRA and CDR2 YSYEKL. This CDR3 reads CASSQEGIFGQPQHF. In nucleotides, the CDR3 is TGCGCCAGCAGCCAAGAAGGGATTTTTGGTCAGCCCCAGCATTTT.

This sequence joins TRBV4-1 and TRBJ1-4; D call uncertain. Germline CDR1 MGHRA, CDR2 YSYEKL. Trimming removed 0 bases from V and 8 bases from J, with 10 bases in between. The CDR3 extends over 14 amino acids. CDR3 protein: CASSQEPRAEKLFF. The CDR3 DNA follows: TGCGCCAGCAGCCAAGAACCAAGAGCGGAAAAACTGTTTTTT.

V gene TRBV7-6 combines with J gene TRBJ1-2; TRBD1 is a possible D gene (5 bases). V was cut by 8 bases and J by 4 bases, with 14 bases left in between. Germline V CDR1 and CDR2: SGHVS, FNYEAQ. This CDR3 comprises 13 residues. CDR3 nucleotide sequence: TGTGCCAGCGGGACGGGCAAAAGCTATGGCTACACCTTC. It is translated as CASGTGKSYGYTF.

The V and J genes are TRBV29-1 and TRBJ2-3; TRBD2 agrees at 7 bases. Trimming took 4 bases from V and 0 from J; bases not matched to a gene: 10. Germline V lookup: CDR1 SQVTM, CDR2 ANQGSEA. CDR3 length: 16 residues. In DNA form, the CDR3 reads TGCAGCGTTGGGGGGGGGATCTCGGCTAGCACAGATACGCAGTATTTT. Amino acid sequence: CSVGGGISASTDTQYF.

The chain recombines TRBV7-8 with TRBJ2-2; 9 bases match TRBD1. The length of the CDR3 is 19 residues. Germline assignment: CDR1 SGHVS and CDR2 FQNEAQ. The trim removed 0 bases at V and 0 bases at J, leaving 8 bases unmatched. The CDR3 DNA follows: TGTGCCAGCAGCTTAGCTCGCCAAAGGACAGGGGCGAACACCGGGGAGCTGTTTTTT. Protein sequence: CASSLARQRTGANTGELFF.

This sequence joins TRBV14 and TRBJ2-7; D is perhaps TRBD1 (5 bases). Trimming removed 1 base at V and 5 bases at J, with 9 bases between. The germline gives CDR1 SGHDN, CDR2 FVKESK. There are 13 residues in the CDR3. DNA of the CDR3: TGTGCCAGCAGCCAAGGGGCAGGGCACGAGCAGTACTTC. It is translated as CASSQGAGHEQYF. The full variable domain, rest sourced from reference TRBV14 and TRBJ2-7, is EAGVTQFPSHSVIEKGQTVTLRCDPISGHDNLYWYRRVMGKEIKFLLHFVKESKQDESGMPNNRFLAERTGGTYSTLKVQPAELEDSGVYFCASSQGAGHEQYFGPGTRLTVT.

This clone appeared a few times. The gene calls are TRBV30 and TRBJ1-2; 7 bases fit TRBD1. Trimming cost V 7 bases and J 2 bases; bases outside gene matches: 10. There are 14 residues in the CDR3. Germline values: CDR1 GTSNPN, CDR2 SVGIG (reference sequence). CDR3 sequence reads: CASPGDSLNYGYTF. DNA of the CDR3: TGTGCCTCTCCGGGGGACAGCCTAAACTATGGCTACACCTTC.

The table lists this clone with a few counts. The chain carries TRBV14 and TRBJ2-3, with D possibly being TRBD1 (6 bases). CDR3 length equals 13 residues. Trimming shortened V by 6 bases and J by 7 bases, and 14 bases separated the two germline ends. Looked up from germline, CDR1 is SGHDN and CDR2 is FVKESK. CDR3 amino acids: CASSLGALNTQYF. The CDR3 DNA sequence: TGTGCCAGCAGTTTGGGGGCCCTGAATACGCAGTATTTT.

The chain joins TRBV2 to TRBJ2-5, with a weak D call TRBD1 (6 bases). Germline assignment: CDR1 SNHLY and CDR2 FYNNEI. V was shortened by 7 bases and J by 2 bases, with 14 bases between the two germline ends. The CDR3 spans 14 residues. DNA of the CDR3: TGTGCCAGCAACAACCAGGGGCAACAAGAGACCCAGTACTTC. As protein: CASNNQGQQETQYF.

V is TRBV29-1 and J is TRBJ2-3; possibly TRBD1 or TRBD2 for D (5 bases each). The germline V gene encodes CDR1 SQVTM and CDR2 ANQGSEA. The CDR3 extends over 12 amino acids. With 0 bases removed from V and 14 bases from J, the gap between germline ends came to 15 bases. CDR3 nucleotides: TGCAGCGTTGAAGAAAAGGTCCCAGGGAGGTATTTT. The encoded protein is CSVEEKVPGRYF.

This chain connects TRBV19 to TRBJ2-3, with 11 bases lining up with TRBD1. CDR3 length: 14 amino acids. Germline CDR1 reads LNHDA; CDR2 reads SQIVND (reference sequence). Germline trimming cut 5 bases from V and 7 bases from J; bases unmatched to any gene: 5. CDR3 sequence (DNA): TGTGCCAGTAGTGGACAGGGGGCGCCGAATACGCAGTATTTT. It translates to CASSGQGAPNTQYF.

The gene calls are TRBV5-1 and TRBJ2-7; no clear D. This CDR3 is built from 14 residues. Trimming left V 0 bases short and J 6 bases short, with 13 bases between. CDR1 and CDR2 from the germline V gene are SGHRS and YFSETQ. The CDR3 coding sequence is TGCGCCAGCAGCTTGGATCCTGGGCGCGCCGAGCAGTACTTC. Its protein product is CASSLDPGRAEQYF.

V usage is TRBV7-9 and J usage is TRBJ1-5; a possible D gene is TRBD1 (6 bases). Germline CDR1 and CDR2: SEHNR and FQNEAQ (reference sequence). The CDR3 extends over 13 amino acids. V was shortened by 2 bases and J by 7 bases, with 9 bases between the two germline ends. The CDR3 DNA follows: TGTGCCAGCAGCTTAACGGACAGACAGCCCCAGCATTTT. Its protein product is CASSLTDRQPQHF.

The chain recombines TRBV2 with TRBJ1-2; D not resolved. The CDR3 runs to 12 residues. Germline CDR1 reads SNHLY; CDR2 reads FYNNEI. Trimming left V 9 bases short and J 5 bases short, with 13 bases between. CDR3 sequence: CARRGPEYGYTF. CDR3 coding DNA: TGTGCCAGACGCGGGCCGGAATATGGCTACACCTTC. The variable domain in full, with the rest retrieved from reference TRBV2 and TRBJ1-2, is EPEVTQTPSHQVTQMGQEVILRCVPISNHLYFYWYRQILGQKVEFLVSFYNNEISEKSEIFDDQFSVERPDGSNFTLKIRSTKLEDSAMYFCARRGPEYGYTFGSGTRLTVV.

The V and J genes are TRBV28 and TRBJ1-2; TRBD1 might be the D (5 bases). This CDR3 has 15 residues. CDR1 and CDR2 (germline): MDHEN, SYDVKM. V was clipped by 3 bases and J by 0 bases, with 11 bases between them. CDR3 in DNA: TGTGCCAGCAGTTTGGGCAGGGTCACTAACTATGGCTACACCTTC. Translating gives CASSLGRVTNYGYTF.

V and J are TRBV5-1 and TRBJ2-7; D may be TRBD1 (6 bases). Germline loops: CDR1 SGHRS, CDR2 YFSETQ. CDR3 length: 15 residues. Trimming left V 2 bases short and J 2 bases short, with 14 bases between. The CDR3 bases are TGCGCCAGCAGCTTACAGGGCCGAACTGCCTACGAGCAGTACTTC. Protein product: CASSLQGRTAYEQYF.

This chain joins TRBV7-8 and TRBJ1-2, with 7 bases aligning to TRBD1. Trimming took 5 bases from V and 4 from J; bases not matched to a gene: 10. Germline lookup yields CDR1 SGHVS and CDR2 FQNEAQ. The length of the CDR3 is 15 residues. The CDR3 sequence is CASSPQGMGGYGYTF. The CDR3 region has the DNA TGTGCCAGCAGCCCACAGGGGATGGGGGGCTATGGCTACACCTTC.

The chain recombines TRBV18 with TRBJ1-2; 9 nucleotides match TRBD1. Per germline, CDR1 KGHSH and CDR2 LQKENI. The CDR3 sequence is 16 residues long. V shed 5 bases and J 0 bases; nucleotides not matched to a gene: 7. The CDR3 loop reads CASSAYRGRTNYGYTF. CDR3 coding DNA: TGTGCCAGCTCAGCCTACAGGGGGCGAACTAACTATGGCTACACCTTC. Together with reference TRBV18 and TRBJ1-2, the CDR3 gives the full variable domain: NAGVMQNPRHLVRRRGQEARLRCSPMKGHSHVYWYRQLPEEGLKFMVYLQKENIIDESGMPKERFSAEFPKEGPSILRIQQVVRGDSAAYFCASSAYRGRTNYGYTFGSGTRLTVV.

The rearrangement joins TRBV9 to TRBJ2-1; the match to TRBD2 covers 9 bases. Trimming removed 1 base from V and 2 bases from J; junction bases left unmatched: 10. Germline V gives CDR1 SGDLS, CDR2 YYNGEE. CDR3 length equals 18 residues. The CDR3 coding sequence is TGTGCCAGCAGCGTACTCGCAAGACTAGCGGAGACCTACAATGAGCAGTTCTTC. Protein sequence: CASSVLARLAETYNEQFF.

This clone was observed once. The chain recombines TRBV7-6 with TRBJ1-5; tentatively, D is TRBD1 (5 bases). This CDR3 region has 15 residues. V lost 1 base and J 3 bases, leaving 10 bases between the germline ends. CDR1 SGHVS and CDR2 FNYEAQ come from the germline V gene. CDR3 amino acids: CASSLGGGFNQPQHF. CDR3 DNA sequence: TGTGCCAGCAGCTTAGGCGGGGGATTCAATCAGCCCCAGCATTTT.

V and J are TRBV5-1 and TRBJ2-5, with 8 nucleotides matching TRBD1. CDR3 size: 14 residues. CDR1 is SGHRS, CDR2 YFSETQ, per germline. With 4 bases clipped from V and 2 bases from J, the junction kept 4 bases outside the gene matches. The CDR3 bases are TGCGCCAGCAGCCTGGGACAGGTACAAGAGACCCAGTACTTC. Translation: CASSLGQVQETQYF.